One and the same sample provided the 9 T cell receptor beta chains below, sequenced in a study of beta chain features in type 1 diabetes. These TCRs' antigens remain unknown. Study-wide results and caveats: Type 1 diabetes patients had moderately but significantly shorter TCRB CDR3s in all four CD4+ subsets.

What was sequenced were expressed TCRB transcripts, since all of the isolated RNA had been reverse transcribed. Here immunoSEQ multiplex PCR was the method, and the copy in TCRdb shows in-frame clones only, minus some. The sample contains about 160,000 clones, roughly 7.1% of which appear only once. Sequenced material: central memory CD4+ T cells from blood. Every receptor here comes from a woman in her forties with type 1 diabetes.

This clone appeared a few times. V is TRBV29-1 and J is TRBJ2-7; perhaps TRBD1 as D (6 bases). Germline V gene sequence: CDR1 SQVTM, CDR2 ANQGSEA. The CDR3 has 13 amino acids. Trimming pared 4 bases from V and 4 bases from J, leaving 14 bases between. The CDR3 DNA reads as TGCAGCGTTGTAGACAGGCCACTTTACGAGCAGTACTTC. Encoded protein: CSVVDRPLYEQYF.

The V call is TRBV7-8, the J call TRBJ2-4, with TRBD1 identical over 9 bases. The CDR3 is made up of 16 amino acids. Per the germline V gene, CDR1 is SGHVS and CDR2 is FQNEAQ. Unmatched junction bases numbered 11, after V lost 5 bases and J lost 6 bases. This chain's CDR3 is CASSTSPGQGPNIQYF. The CDR3 DNA reads TGTGCCAGCAGCACTTCTCCGGGACAGGGTCCAAACATTCAGTACTTC. The complete variable domain, with remaining parts taken from reference TRBV7-8 and TRBJ2-4, reads GAGVSQSPRYKVAKRGQDVALRCDPISGHVSLFWYQQALGQGPEFLTYFQNEAQLDKSGLPSDRFFAERPEGSVSTLKIQRTQQEDSAVYLCASSTSPGQGPNIQYFGAGTRLSVL.

The rearrangement links TRBV6-5 to TRBJ1-1; tentatively, D is TRBD1 (6 bases). CDR3 length: 12 amino acids. The V end lost 8 bases, the J end lost 4 bases, and 11 bases lay between the germline ends. Per the germline V gene, CDR1 is MNHEY and CDR2 is SVGAGI. As DNA, the CDR3 is TGTGCCAGCTCACAGGGTCGCACTGAAGCTTTCTTT. Its protein product is CASSQGRTEAFF.

CDR3 DNA: TGTGCCAGCAGCTCCGACGGGGATACCTACGAGCAGTACTTC. Protein: CASSSDGDTYEQYF. V is TRBV11-3 and J is TRBJ2-7; TRBD2 is a possible D gene (5 bases). V lost 4 bases and J lost 2, with 12 bases in between. The CDR3 totals 14 residues. CDR1 is SGHNT, CDR2 YENEEA, per germline. The full variable domain, rest sourced from reference TRBV11-3 and TRBJ2-7, is EAGVVQSPRYKIIEKKQPVAFWCNPISGHNTLYWYLQNLGQGPELLIRYENEEAVDDSQLPKDRFSAERLKGVDSTLKIQPAELGDSAVYLCASSSDGDTYEQYFGPGTRLTVT.

The chain is built from TRBV4-1 and TRBJ1-1; possible D gene TRBD1, 5 bases. V lost 0 bases to trimming and J lost 7 bases, with 18 bases between them. The CDR3 totals 16 residues. Germline V gene sequence: CDR1 MGHRA, CDR2 YSYEKL. CDR3 sequence (DNA): TGCGCCAGCAGCCAAGAGAGATTGGGTGGGGCACTTGAAGCTTTCTTT. Translating gives CASSQERLGGALEAFF.

This clone was seen a few times. J is TRBJ2-7 and V is TRBV6-6; D is possibly TRBD1 (7 bases). Germline CDR1 is MNHNY and CDR2 is SVGAGI (reference sequence). Trimming removed 2 bases at V and 3 bases at J, with 14 bases between. There are 15 residues in the CDR3. CDR3 region: CASSYPEGAVYEQYF. The CDR3 nucleotides are TGTGCCAGCAGTTACCCGGAGGGGGCCGTCTACGAGCAGTACTTC.

The chain combines TRBV6-6 with TRBJ1-2; 8 nucleotides line up with TRBD1. This CDR3 contains 16 residues. In germline, CDR1 is MNHNY, CDR2 SVGAGI (reference sequence). V shed 0 bases, J shed 8 bases, and the junction held 11 bases outside the gene matches. The DNA of the CDR3 is TGTGCCAGCAGTTACTCAGGTTTCGGGACAGGAAGCGGCTACACCTTC. Protein sequence: CASSYSGFGTGSGYTF.

The chain links TRBV28 to TRBJ2-5, with TRBD1 matching over 8 bases. Unmatched junction bases numbered 10, after V lost 5 bases and J lost 5 bases. Germline values: CDR1 MDHEN, CDR2 SYDVKM. There are 15 residues in the CDR3. The CDR3 coding sequence is TGTGCCAGCAGTACTCCAGGGGGCGGGTGGGAGACCCAGTACTTC. Translated: CASSTPGGGWETQYF.

The chain links TRBV19 to TRBJ1-5, with a tentative D call TRBD1 (6 bases). This CDR3 spans 14 amino acids. Germline CDR1 is LNHDA and CDR2 is SQIVND (reference sequence). Trimming cost V 7 bases and J 7 bases, with 17 bases left between them. For the CDR3, the DNA is TGTGCCAGTACCTCACAGGGATCGGGACAGCCCCAGCATTTT. It specifies CASTSQGSGQPQHF.